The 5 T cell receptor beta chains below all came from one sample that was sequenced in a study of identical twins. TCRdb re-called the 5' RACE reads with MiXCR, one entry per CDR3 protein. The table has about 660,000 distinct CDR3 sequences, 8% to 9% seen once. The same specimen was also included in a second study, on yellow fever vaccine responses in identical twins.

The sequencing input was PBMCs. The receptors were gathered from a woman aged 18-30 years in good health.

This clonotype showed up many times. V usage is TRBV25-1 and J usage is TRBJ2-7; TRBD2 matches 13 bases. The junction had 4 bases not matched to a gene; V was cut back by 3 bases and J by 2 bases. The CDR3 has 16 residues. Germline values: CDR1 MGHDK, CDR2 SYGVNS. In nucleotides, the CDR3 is TGTGCCAGCAGTGACTCGGGACTAGCGGGAACCTACGAGCAGTACTTC. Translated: CASSDSGLAGTYEQYF.

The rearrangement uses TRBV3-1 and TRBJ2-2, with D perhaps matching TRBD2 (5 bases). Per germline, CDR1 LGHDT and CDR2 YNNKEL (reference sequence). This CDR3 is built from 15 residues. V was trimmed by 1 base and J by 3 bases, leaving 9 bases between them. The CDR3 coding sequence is TGTGCCAGCAGCCAAGGGAGGTCGGACACCGGGGAGCTGTTTTTT. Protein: CASSQGRSDTGELFF.

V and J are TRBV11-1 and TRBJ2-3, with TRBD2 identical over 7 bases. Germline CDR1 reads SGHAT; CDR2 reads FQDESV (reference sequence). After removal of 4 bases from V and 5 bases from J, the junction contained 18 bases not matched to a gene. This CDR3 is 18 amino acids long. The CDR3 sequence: CASSSHVSRGSQGDTQYF. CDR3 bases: TGTGCCAGCAGCTCCCACGTTTCCCGCGGGAGTCAGGGAGATACGCAGTATTTT.

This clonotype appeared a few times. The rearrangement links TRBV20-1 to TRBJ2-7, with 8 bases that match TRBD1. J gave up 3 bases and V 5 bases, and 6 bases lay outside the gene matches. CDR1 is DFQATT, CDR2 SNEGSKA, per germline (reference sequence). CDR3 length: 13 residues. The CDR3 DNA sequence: TGCAGTGCTCCTAGACAGGGGTTCTACGAGCAGTACTTC. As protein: CSAPRQGFYEQYF.

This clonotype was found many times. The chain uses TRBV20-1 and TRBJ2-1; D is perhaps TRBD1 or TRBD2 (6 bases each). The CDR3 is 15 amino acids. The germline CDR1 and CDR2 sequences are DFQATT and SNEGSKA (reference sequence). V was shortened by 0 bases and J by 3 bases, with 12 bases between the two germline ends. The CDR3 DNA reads TGCAGTGCTAGAGATCGGGGGCTGGACTACAATGAGCAGTTCTTC. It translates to CSARDRGLDYNEQFF.